This passage covers 23 T cell receptor beta chains from one sample sequenced in a study of blood T cell repertoires in COVID-19. Measured with immunoSEQ multiplex PCR; TCRdb has only the in-frame clones, and not every one. Seen here are under 120,000 clones, approximately 69% observed once, and the top ten hold less than 6.5%. The specimen sequenced was peripheral blood. These receptors were obtained from an elderly man with acute or convalescent COVID-19.

This CDR3 reads CASSQDTEVYGYTF. CDR3 nucleotides: TGTGCCAGCAGCCAAGACACGGAGGTCTATGGCTACACCTTC. The rearrangement uses TRBV3-1 (or the pseudogene TRBV3-2) and TRBJ1-2, with D hard to call. Per germline, CDR1 LGHDT and CDR2 YNNKEL (reference sequence). The CDR3 spans 14 residues. V was cut by 0 bases and J by 4 bases, with 9 bases left in between.

The V and J genes are TRBV24-1 and TRBJ2-3, with a weak D call TRBD1 (6 bases). Germline values: CDR1 KGHDR, CDR2 SFDVKD. This CDR3 comprises 16 residues. V gave up 0 bases and J gave up 0 bases, with 9 bases separating them. CDR3 loop: CATSDLSGASTDTQYF. As DNA, the CDR3 is TGTGCCACCAGTGATTTGTCAGGGGCGAGCACAGATACGCAGTATTTT.

This clone has just one count. This chain links TRBV5-1 with TRBJ2-5, with TRBD1 matching 9 bases. This CDR3 is 14 amino acids long. V lost 2 bases to trimming and J lost 3 bases; unmatched junction nucleotides: 2. Germline CDR1 reads SGHRS; CDR2 reads YFSETQ. In DNA form, the CDR3 reads TGCGCCAGCAGCTTCGGACAGGGGAAAGAGACCCAGTACTTC. It translates to CASSFGQGKETQYF. Full variable domain (outside the CDR3, taken from reference TRBV5-1 and TRBJ2-5): KAGVTQTPRYLIKTRGQQVTLSCSPISGHRSVSWYQQTPGQGLQFLFEYFSETQRNKGNFPGRFSGRQFSNSRSEMNVSTLELGDSALYLCASSFGQGKETQYFGPGTRLLVL.

V and J are TRBV5-3 and TRBJ2-7, with D tentatively TRBD2 (6 bases). TRBV5-3 is an ORF; its function is uncertain. The CDR3 spans 13 residues. V was shortened by 4 bases and J by 4 bases, with 12 bases between the two germline ends. The CDR3, as DNA: TGTGCCAGAAGCCCGCTTGGGGGGTACGAGCAGTACTTC. This codes for CARSPLGGYEQYF.

The J gene is TRBJ2-1, the V gene TRBV28; TRBD1 agrees at 9 bases. The CDR3 extends over 14 amino acids. With 6 bases clipped from V and 10 bases from J, the junction kept 10 bases outside the gene matches. Germline lookup yields CDR1 MDHEN and CDR2 SYDVKM. CDR3 nucleotides: TGTGCCAGCAGCCGACAGGGGGTACGAAACGAGCAGTTCTTC. Translating gives CASSRQGVRNEQFF.

The chain is built from TRBV6-5 and TRBJ1-1, with D possibly being TRBD1 (5 bases). V was shortened by 7 bases and J by 4 bases, with 16 bases between the two germline ends. CDR1 and CDR2 (germline): MNHEY, SVGAGI. The CDR3 has 14 residues. CDR3 DNA sequence: TGTGCCAGCACCTCCGGGGGGGTGAGCACTGAAGCTTTCTTT. Its protein product is CASTSGGVSTEAFF.

The sample holds many counts of this clone. V and J are TRBV27 and TRBJ2-1, with TRBD2 matching 9 bases. V was clipped by 4 bases and J by 4 bases; unmatched bases: 8. The CDR3 consists of 16 residues. Germline CDR1 is MNHEY and CDR2 is SMNVEV (reference sequence). The CDR3 nucleotides are TGTGCCAGCAGTTCCCCCTTTAGCGGGAGATACAATGAGCAGTTCTTC. Translating gives CASSSPFSGRYNEQFF.

V gene TRBV9 combines with J gene TRBJ2-7, with a tentative D call TRBD1 (5 bases). Trimming removed 6 bases from V and 3 bases from J, with 16 bases in between. This CDR3 is built from 14 residues. Germline CDR1 is SGDLS and CDR2 is YYNGEE. The CDR3 DNA is TGTGCCAGCAACTCACTGGCAGGGAACTACGAGCAGTACTTC. Protein product: CASNSLAGNYEQYF.

The chain uses TRBV7-2 and TRBJ2-2, with TRBD2 as a possible D gene (6 bases). Per the germline V gene, CDR1 is SGHTA and CDR2 is FQGNSA. The V end was cut by 0 bases, the J end by 8 bases, with 7 bases between. The CDR3 has 13 residues. CDR3 nucleotides: TGTGCCAGCAGCTTAGCGGCGGGGGGGGAGCTGTTTTTT. Protein sequence: CASSLAAGGELFF.

This clone was seen just once. The gene calls are TRBV5-1 and TRBJ2-7, with a tentative D call TRBD2 (6 bases). V was trimmed by 3 bases and J by 4 bases, leaving 14 bases between them. The CDR3 covers 14 residues. Per germline, CDR1 SGHRS and CDR2 YFSETQ. The CDR3 bases are TGCGCCAGCAGCTGGGGCGGGGTGGTATACGAGCAGTACTTC. It codes for CASSWGGVVYEQYF. Combining the CDR3 with reference TRBV5-1 and TRBJ2-7 gives the whole variable domain KAGVTQTPRYLIKTRGQQVTLSCSPISGHRSVSWYQQTPGQGLQFLFEYFSETQRNKGNFPGRFSGRQFSNSRSEMNVSTLELGDSALYLCASSWGGVVYEQYFGPGTRLTVT.

The V gene is TRBV5-5, the J gene TRBJ2-5, with 8 bases identical to TRBD1. The CDR3 is made up of 16 amino acids. After removal of 6 bases from V and 5 bases from J, the junction contained 15 bases not matched to a gene. Germline V gene sequence: CDR1 SGHKS, CDR2 YYEKEE (reference sequence). The CDR3 is CASTLPTGVPTETQYF. The CDR3 DNA is TGTGCCAGCACCCTACCGACAGGGGTTCCCACGGAGACCCAGTACTTC.

The chain has TRBV7-2 and TRBJ2-6, with D perhaps TRBD1 (5 bases). The CDR3 has 15 amino acids. CDR1 is SGHTA, CDR2 FQGNSA, per germline. V was trimmed by 5 bases and J by 2 bases, leaving 10 bases between them. CDR3: CASSPQAPGANVLTF. The CDR3 bases are TGTGCCAGCAGCCCACAGGCCCCTGGGGCCAACGTCCTGACTTTC.

The gene calls are TRBV9 and TRBJ2-3; D may be TRBD1 (5 bases). From germline, CDR1 is SGDLS and CDR2 YYNGEE. The CDR3 extends over 19 amino acids. Trimming left V 3 bases short and J 0 bases short, with 23 bases between. CDR3 in amino acids: CASSASTDIPLSSTDTQYF. In DNA, the CDR3 is TGTGCCAGCAGCGCCTCCACGGACATACCACTTTCTAGCACAGATACGCAGTATTTT.

This chain uses TRBV4-2 with TRBJ2-1, with a weak D call TRBD2 (6 bases). CDR3 length: 16 amino acids. Trimming shortened V by 3 bases and J by 2 bases, and 14 bases separated the two germline ends. Per germline, CDR1 LGHNA and CDR2 YNFKEQ. The CDR3 DNA reads TGTGCCAGCAGCCAGGCCGGGACTGAGGCCTACAATGAGCAGTTCTTC. This sequence encodes CASSQAGTEAYNEQFF.

This chain connects TRBV23-1 to TRBJ2-7; 15 bases are shared with TRBD2. TRBV23-1 is flagged as an ORF with uncertain function. V lost 1 base and J lost 7; bases outside the gene matches: 5. CDR3 length: 16 residues. The CDR3 nucleotides read TGCGCCAGCAGTCAATGGGGGACTAGCGGGAGGAGGGAGCAGTACTTC. It codes for CASSQWGTSGRREQYF.

The CDR3 DNA is TGTGCCAGCAGTGGGGGACATGGGGTCGTTGAAGCTTTCTTT. Its translation: CASSGGHGVVEAFF. V is TRBV2 and J is TRBJ1-1, with D tentatively TRBD1 (6 bases). Germline values: CDR1 SNHLY, CDR2 FYNNEI. The V gene lost 4 bases and the J gene lost 7 bases, with 16 bases spanning the gap. This CDR3 region has 14 residues.

This clone appeared a few times. This rearrangement joins TRBV18 to TRBJ1-2, with 9 bases that match TRBD1. The germline V gene has CDR1 KGHSH and CDR2 LQKENI. Germline trimming cut 3 bases from V and 5 bases from J; bases unmatched to any gene: 10. CDR3 length: 16 residues. For the CDR3, the DNA is TGTGCCAGCTCACCCGGAAGAATTGGGACAGGGTATGGCTACACCTTC. It is translated as CASSPGRIGTGYGYTF. Based on the CDR3 plus reference TRBV18 and TRBJ1-2, the full variable domain is NAGVMQNPRHLVRRRGQEARLRCSPMKGHSHVYWYRQLPEEGLKFMVYLQKENIIDESGMPKERFSAEFPKEGPSILRIQQVVRGDSAAYFCASSPGRIGTGYGYTFGSGTRLTVV.

The chain employs TRBV6-4 and TRBJ2-7; 10 nucleotides agree with TRBD2. Looked up from germline, CDR1 is MRHNA and CDR2 is SNTAGT. V was pared by 7 bases and J by 3 bases, with 6 bases of the junction left unmatched. The CDR3 contains 14 residues. CDR3 amino acids: CASTWTSGNYEQYF. In nucleotides, the CDR3 is TGTGCCAGCACATGGACTAGCGGCAACTACGAGCAGTACTTC.

The V gene is TRBV3-1 (or the pseudogene TRBV3-2), the J gene TRBJ1-6, with TRBD1 matching over 8 bases. In germline, CDR1 is LGHDT, CDR2 YNNKEL (reference sequence). V shed 3 bases and J 5 bases; nucleotides not matched to a gene: 3. The CDR3 contains 15 residues. The CDR3 is CASSHLDRDNSPLHF. The CDR3 DNA reads TGTGCCAGCAGCCACCTGGACAGGGATAATTCACCCCTCCACTTT.

This clone showed up many times. This rearrangement joins TRBV28 to TRBJ2-5; D perhaps matches TRBD2 (5 bases). V shed 6 bases and J shed 5 bases, with 13 bases lying between them. Per germline, CDR1 MDHEN and CDR2 SYDVKM. The CDR3 contains 13 residues. The CDR3 is CASSPSPSETQYF. CDR3 coding DNA: TGTGCCAGCAGCCCTAGCCCGTCCGAGACCCAGTACTTC.

V usage is TRBV4-1 and J usage is TRBJ2-1, with 11 bases aligning to TRBD2. Germline V CDR1 and CDR2: MGHRA, YSYEKL. V shed 3 bases and J 4 bases; nucleotides not matched to a gene: 11. This CDR3 region has 18 residues. The DNA of the CDR3 is TGCGCCAGCAGCCACCCCCCTGAGTGGACTAGCGGGTACAATGAGCAGTTCTTC. Amino acids: CASSHPPEWTSGYNEQFF.

This clone has only a few counts. The rearrangement joins TRBV5-1 to TRBJ2-5, with TRBD1 identical over 7 bases. Per germline, CDR1 SGHRS and CDR2 YFSETQ. This CDR3 comprises 14 residues. With V trimmed by 4 bases and J by 5 bases, 8 bases remained unmatched. The CDR3 DNA sequence: TGCGCCAGCAGCCCCGGACAGGTTGAGGAGACCCAGTACTTC. It is translated as CASSPGQVEETQYF.

This clone turned up a few times. Other nucleotide sequences from this sample produce the same CDR3. The chain carries TRBV18 and TRBJ2-7, with a weak D call TRBD1 (5 bases). CDR1 KGHSH and CDR2 LQKENI come from the germline V gene. The CDR3 totals 13 residues. Between the trimmed V and J ends, which lost 3 bases and 0 bases, there was a span of 6 bases. CDR3 bases: TGTGCCAGCTCACCTCAGGGCTCCTACGAGCAGTACTTC. Its translation is CASSPQGSYEQYF.